One and the same sample provided the 12 T cell receptor beta chains below, sequenced in a study of patients and donors after allogeneic stem cell transplantation. TCRdb recomputed calls from the RT-PCR reads with MiXCR, one row per CDR3 protein. The table has 87,000 or so distinct CDR3 sequences, roughly 5.2% seen once. Material: blood, either unsorted or a sorted T cell fraction (not recorded which). The receptors stem from a human donor who was either an allogeneic HSCT recipient or a stem cell or donor lymphocyte infusion donor (not recorded which). It is not recorded whose cells these are; they may come from a transplant donor.

In its sample, this clonotype was seen many times. This rearrangement joins TRBV20-1 to TRBJ1-2; 11 positions agree with TRBD1. The length of the CDR3 is 19 residues. V lost 3 bases, J lost 4 bases, and 19 bases stayed unmatched. Germline CDR1 is DFQATT and CDR2 is SNEGSKA (reference sequence). This CDR3 reads CSASFTSLTTGTGGYGYTF. The CDR3, as DNA: TGCAGTGCTAGTTTTACTTCATTAACGACCGGGACAGGGGGCTATGGCTACACCTTC.

This clonotype was seen many times. The V call is TRBV20-1, the J call TRBJ2-3, with TRBD1 matching over 8 bases. Germline loops: CDR1 DFQATT, CDR2 SNEGSKA (reference sequence). This CDR3 has 14 amino acids. V gave up 5 bases and J gave up 4 bases; unmatched junction bases: 8. CDR3 sequence reads: CSAGTGQGPDTQYF. The CDR3 bases are TGCAGTGCTGGAACAGGACAGGGACCAGATACGCAGTATTTT.

CDR3 region: CASSTRQGAWTGELFF. The CDR3 bases are TGTGCCAGTAGTACCCGACAGGGGGCGTGGACCGGGGAGCTGTTTTTT. This chain connects TRBV19 to TRBJ2-2, with 10 positions matching TRBD1. V lost 4 bases and J lost 5; bases outside the gene matches: 7. CDR3 length equals 16 residues. The germline V gene encodes CDR1 LNHDA and CDR2 SQIVND (reference sequence).

The sample holds many counts of this clonotype. The V gene is TRBV5-1, the J gene TRBJ2-3; D is undetermined. CDR1 is SGHRS and CDR2 is YFSETQ in the germline V gene. V lost 5 bases to trimming and J lost 2 bases, with 9 bases between them. The CDR3 has 13 residues. The CDR3 sequence: CASSPRNTDTQYF. The CDR3 bases are TGCGCCAGCAGTCCTCGCAACACAGATACGCAGTATTTT.

This clonotype was counted many times. The rearrangement uses TRBV11-2 and TRBJ2-1; D unclear. Germline CDR1 SGHAT, CDR2 FQNNGV. This CDR3 region has 13 residues. V was clipped by 5 bases and J by 9 bases, with 14 bases between them. For the CDR3, the DNA is TGTGCCAGCAGCCTCAGCGTATATGGTGAGCAGTTCTTC. Translating gives CASSLSVYGEQFF.

On this clonotype itself: This may be a read error, as it is one base from a much larger clone. V is TRBV20-1 and J is TRBJ1-5; D gene unclear. Per the germline V gene, CDR1 is DFQATT and CDR2 is SNEGSKA (reference sequence). This CDR3 comprises 13 residues. Trimming removed 4 bases from V and 5 bases from J, with 12 bases in between. The CDR3 sequence: CSATFGAYQPQHF. The CDR3 DNA follows: TGCAGTGCTACTTTCGGAGCGTATCAGCCCCAGCATTTT.

This clonotype showed up just a few times. The V and J genes are TRBV7-8 and TRBJ2-5; 7 nucleotides align to TRBD1. With 5 bases clipped from V and 5 bases from J, the junction kept 8 bases outside the gene matches. Germline V gives CDR1 SGHVS, CDR2 FQNEAQ. CDR3 length equals 14 residues. The CDR3 here is CASSQLTGVETQYF. CDR3 coding DNA: TGTGCCAGCAGCCAACTAACAGGGGTGGAGACCCAGTACTTC.

The table lists this clonotype with many counts. The chain links TRBV28 to TRBJ1-2; D remains unclear. The CDR3 length is 12 residues. Germline CDR1 MDHEN, CDR2 SYDVKM. V shed 5 bases and J shed 9 bases, with 13 bases lying between them. CDR3 sequence (DNA): TGTGCCAGCAGTAGCGGGCTTGGTCGCTACACCTTC. Encoded protein: CASSSGLGRYTF.

Ten or more counts support this clonotype. V is TRBV5-1 and J is TRBJ2-1, with D perhaps TRBD2 (6 bases). This CDR3 contains 15 residues. Germline CDR1 SGHRS, CDR2 YFSETQ. The germline V and J ends were trimmed by 4 bases and 5 bases, with 16 bases remaining between them. Here the CDR3 reads CASSRGLGYNNEQFF. CDR3 DNA: TGCGCCAGCAGCAGGGGACTCGGATATAACAATGAGCAGTTCTTC.

As to this clonotype: A much bigger clone sits one base away, suggesting this may be a read error. This chain joins TRBV7-2 and TRBJ1-5; D gene uncertain. The length of the CDR3 is 15 residues. Germline CDR1 reads SGHTA; CDR2 reads FQGNSA. CDR3 bases: TGTGCCAGCAGCTTAGAGGCGGGCTTCAATCAGACCCAGCATTTT. It is translated as CASSLEAGFNQTQHF.

This clonotype was picked up one time. V and J are TRBV11-2 and TRBJ1-4, with TRBD1 matching 8 bases. Germline V gene lookup returns CDR1 SGHAT and CDR2 FQNNGV. Trimming at V came to 0 bases and at J to 8 bases, leaving 23 bases not matched to a gene. CDR3 length: 21 residues. The CDR3 nucleotides read TGTGCCAGCAGCTTAGAAGAAGGGGCCCCCCTTGCGGGACAGGTGTCCGAAAAACTGTTTTTT. This translates into CASSLEEGAPLAGQVSEKLFF.

This clonotype was recorded many times. V is TRBV7-9 and J is TRBJ1-1; D is unclear. The CDR3 covers 13 residues. Germline-derived CDR1 and CDR2 are SEHNR and FQNEAQ (reference sequence). Deletions cut 5 bases from V and 3 bases from J, with 10 bases between. The CDR3 is CASSPTRDTEAFF. Written as DNA, the CDR3 is TGTGCCAGCAGCCCCACGCGAGACACTGAAGCTTTCTTT.